This TCR beta chain was identified in a study of cytomegalovirus exposure and HLA in healthy donors. The wider study: An earlier analysis identified approximately 110 million unique TCR beta sequences in 150 million to 200 million T cells.

Study-wide points: Generally TCR sequences proved uncommon, though certain public TCRs appeared in numerous donors. Later on, analysis showed that most CMV-associated TCR beta chains appeared to be HLA-restricted.

To note about this clone: Its antigen is not known.

Germline CDR1 and CDR2: MNHEY and SVGAGI. The CDR3 is 14 residues long. Trimming at V came to 5 bases and at J to 8 bases, leaving 6 bases not matched to a gene. 13 Jbeta primers and 60 Vbeta primers were used for the PCR. How the authors handled the data: In a later analysis, of around 85 million unique beta chains, about 10 million appeared in at least two donors. The repertoire was sequenced with immunoSEQ multiplex PCR; TCRdb's copy has only in-frame clones and lacks some. The V and J calls and clone size are taken from that table; D and trimming were inferred from the DNA. This sample has 210,000 or so clones, with approximately 82% found just once.

The sequence was collected from a woman aged 45-59 years in good health and CMV-seropositive. Sequenced input: PBMCs. This sequence joins TRBV6-5 and TRBJ1-4, with 9 bases that match TRBD1. In DNA, the CDR3 is TGTGCCAGCAGTCGACAGGGGGTAGGGGAAAAACTGTTTTTT. It encodes CASSRQGVGEKLFF.